This T cell receptor (beta chain) was observed in a study of blood T cell repertoires in COVID-19. At the level of the study: Material from acute and convalescent COVID-19 was sourced from the United States, Italy and Spain. PBMCs, B-cell-depleted T cells, or T cells were the source of the cDNA or gDNA that made up the material.

The CDR3 has 15 amino acids. V dropped 6 bases and J dropped 3; count of bases not matched to a gene: 6. The germline V gene encodes CDR1 MNHEY and CDR2 SVGAGI. In the original processing: Reference gene primer amplification gave nucleated cell count estimates. The repertoire was sequenced with immunoSEQ multiplex PCR; TCRdb's copy has only in-frame clones and lacks some. D and trimming come from the DNA, and the V and J calls and clone size come from that table. The sample yields around 100,000 clones, approximately 62% seen once. Sequencing used peripheral blood. The chain uses TRBV6-5 and TRBJ2-7, with TRBD2 matching over 12 bases. This clonotype was obtained from an elderly man with acute or convalescent COVID-19. CDR3 residues: CASSRRTSGNYEQYF. CDR3 in DNA: TGTGCCAGCAGCCGACGGACTAGCGGGAACTACGAGCAGTACTTC.